This entry lists 21 T cell receptor beta chains sequenced from one sample in a study of T cell responses to AZD1222 COVID-19 vaccine. This table comes from immunoSEQ multiplex PCR, and its TCRdb copy is limited to in-frame clones, with some not included. The profile shows roughly 150,000 clones, about 91% of them singletons. The input for sequencing was peripheral blood, taken 28 days after the second AZD1222 dose. Source of these receptors: an adult who received the AZD1222 COVID-19 vaccine.

The chain couples TRBV9 to TRBJ1-2; D may be TRBD1 (5 bases). The CDR3 covers 14 residues. Germline V CDR1 and CDR2: SGDLS, YYNGEE. With 4 bases removed from V and 4 bases from J, the gap between germline ends came to 14 bases. CDR3 region: CASSPRGRLYGYTF. The CDR3 DNA is TGTGCCAGCAGCCCCCGGGGCCGACTCTATGGCTACACCTTC.

The chain has TRBV6-6 and TRBJ1-5; 7 bases map to TRBD1. The CDR3 totals 13 residues. CDR1 and CDR2 (germline): MNHNY, SVGAGI (reference sequence). V shed 6 bases, J shed 4 bases, and the junction held 3 bases outside the gene matches. CDR3 sequence (DNA): TGTGCCAGCAGAGGACAGGAGAATCAGCCCCAGCATTTT. As protein: CASRGQENQPQHF.

The rearrangement joins TRBV2 to TRBJ1-2; 7 positions agree with TRBD1. Germline trimming cut 9 bases from V and 4 bases from J; bases unmatched to any gene: 11. Germline values: CDR1 SNHLY, CDR2 FYNNEI. The CDR3 consists of 14 residues. CDR3 loop: CARQTGMDSYGYTF. Written as DNA, the CDR3 is TGTGCCAGGCAGACAGGGATGGATAGCTATGGCTACACCTTC.

The chain is built from TRBV25-1 and TRBJ1-6; no definite D call. The CDR3 totals 17 residues. CDR1 and CDR2 from the germline V gene are MGHDK and SYGVNS. V lost 1 base to trimming and J lost 7 bases, with 17 bases between them. The CDR3 sequence is CASSESGSSWWNSPLHF. The DNA of the CDR3 is TGTGCCAGCAGTGAATCTGGCAGCTCTTGGTGGAATTCACCCCTCCACTTT.

The CDR3 DNA reads as TGTGCCAGCAGCCAAGGGCGGCAGGGGGTTGTGGAAAAACTGTTTTTT. Translated, it gives CASSQGRQGVVEKLFF. The chain uses TRBV4-2 and TRBJ1-4; the match to TRBD1 covers 7 bases. V shed 1 base, J shed 8 bases, and the junction held 10 bases outside the gene matches. The CDR3 is 16 amino acids. Germline CDR1 reads LGHNA; CDR2 reads YNFKEQ.

This rearrangement joins TRBV27 to TRBJ2-7, with D uncertain. CDR1 MNHEY and CDR2 SMNVEV come from the germline V gene (reference sequence). The V end lost 8 bases, the J end lost 2 bases, and 13 bases lay between the germline ends. The CDR3 runs 13 residues. The CDR3 DNA is TGTGCCAGCTCCCATCAGCAGACCTACGAGCAGTACTTC. Protein product: CASSHQQTYEQYF.

The V gene is TRBV3-1 (or the pseudogene TRBV3-2), the J gene TRBJ1-6, with D possibly TRBD1 on 6 matching bases. Germline V gives CDR1 LGHDT, CDR2 YNNKEL (reference sequence). The CDR3 contains 14 residues. Trimming stripped 6 bases from V and 6 bases from J, with 12 bases between. CDR3 in amino acids: CASSQRGVNSPLHF. DNA of the CDR3: TGTGCCAGCAGTCAAAGGGGGGTTAATTCACCCCTCCACTTT.

The J gene is TRBJ2-7, the V gene TRBV30, with D perhaps matching TRBD1 (6 bases). Germline values: CDR1 GTSNPN, CDR2 SVGIG (reference sequence). The CDR3 runs 14 residues. V was cut by 2 bases and J by 6 bases, with 17 bases left in between. CDR3 residues: CAWSPYREFGEQYF. Written as DNA, the CDR3 is TGTGCCTGGAGTCCTTACAGGGAGTTTGGCGAGCAGTACTTC.

The rearrangement joins TRBV10-3 to TRBJ2-7; TRBD2 matches 10 bases. V was pared by 10 bases and J by 7 bases, with 16 bases of the junction left unmatched. This CDR3 comprises 15 residues. Germline V gene data show CDR1 as ENHRY and CDR2 as SYGVKD. This CDR3 reads CATLVEAGGPQEQYF. CDR3 sequence (DNA): TGTGCCACCCTCGTCGAAGCGGGGGGGCCTCAGGAGCAGTACTTC.

This rearrangement joins TRBV6-5 to TRBJ2-7, with TRBD1 matching 10 bases. The germline V gene has CDR1 MNHEY and CDR2 SVGAGI. This CDR3 contains 14 residues. J lost 2 bases, V lost 5 bases, and 3 bases had no gene match. CDR3 DNA: TGTGCCAGCAGTCGGGACAGGGGTACCTACGAGCAGTACTTC. Translating it yields CASSRDRGTYEQYF.

The chain is built from TRBV5-6 and TRBJ2-2; no clear D gene. CDR1 is SGHDT and CDR2 is YYEEEE in the germline V gene. The CDR3 covers 14 residues. The V end lost 2 bases, the J end lost 2 bases, and 7 bases lay between the germline ends. CDR3 DNA sequence: TGTGCCAGCAGCTTACGGGTTAACACCGGGGAGCTGTTTTTT. Residues: CASSLRVNTGELFF.

The chain recombines TRBV6-5 with TRBJ1-5; tentative D call: TRBD1 (6 bases). Germline CDR1 and CDR2: MNHEY and SVGAGI. This CDR3 comprises 15 residues. Between the trimmed V and J ends, which lost 6 bases and 0 bases, there was a span of 12 bases. This CDR3 reads CASRVQGYSNQPQHF. The CDR3 bases are TGTGCCAGCAGAGTACAGGGCTATAGCAATCAGCCCCAGCATTTT.

V usage is TRBV29-1 and J usage is TRBJ1-1, with a possible D match to TRBD1 (6 bases). Germline values: CDR1 SQVTM, CDR2 ANQGSEA. Trimming took off 0 bases at V and 0 bases at J, with 14 bases between the two ends. The CDR3 extends over 16 amino acids. DNA for the CDR3: TGCAGCGTTGAAGATCTTGCAGGGGAGATGAACACTGAAGCTTTCTTT. It codes for CSVEDLAGEMNTEAFF.

Turning to this clone: The same CDR3 can be traced to other DNA sequences in this sample. This chain links TRBV18 with TRBJ1-4; no clear D. Looked up from germline, CDR1 is KGHSH and CDR2 is LQKENI. Trimming took off 1 base at V and 5 bases at J, with 2 bases between the two ends. CDR3 length: 12 residues. CDR3 sequence reads: CASSPRNEKLFF. Here the CDR3 DNA reads TGTGCCAGCTCACCACGAAATGAAAAACTGTTTTTT. Full variable domain (rest looked up from reference TRBV18 and TRBJ1-4): NAGVMQNPRHLVRRRGQEARLRCSPMKGHSHVYWYRQLPEEGLKFMVYLQKENIIDESGMPKERFSAEFPKEGPSILRIQQVVRGDSAAYFCASSPRNEKLFFGSGTQLSVL.

The chain links TRBV12-3 or TRBV12-4 to TRBJ2-1; D unresolved. The CDR3 length is 12 residues. Trimming left V 6 bases short and J 3 bases short, with 6 bases between. The CDR3, as DNA: TGTGCCAGCAGGCCGGACTACAATGAGCAGTTCTTC. Translation: CASRPDYNEQFF.

This rearrangement joins TRBV19 to TRBJ1-2; no clear D. CDR1 and CDR2 (germline): LNHDA, SQIVND (reference sequence). Trimming removed 4 bases from V and 4 bases from J, with 16 bases in between. The CDR3 spans 15 residues. The CDR3: CASSKASSAVYGYTF. Written as DNA, the CDR3 is TGTGCCAGTAGTAAGGCTTCGTCGGCAGTCTATGGCTACACCTTC.

The chain combines TRBV6-5 with TRBJ1-2; maybe TRBD1 (5 bases). Between the trimmed V and J ends, which lost 0 bases and 6 bases, there was a span of 14 bases. The CDR3 is made up of 15 amino acids. The germline V gene has CDR1 MNHEY and CDR2 SVGAGI. CDR3 amino acids: CASSYSLDPGNGYTF. CDR3 in DNA: TGTGCCAGCAGTTACTCCCTCGACCCAGGGAATGGCTACACCTTC.

The chain employs TRBV5-4 and TRBJ1-1; no reliable D call. Germline CDR1 and CDR2: SGHNT and YYREEE (reference sequence). V lost 0 bases to trimming and J lost 5 bases, with 11 bases between them. The CDR3 contains 14 residues. The CDR3 spells CASSLAAVETEAFF. Written as DNA, the CDR3 is TGTGCCAGCAGCTTGGCGGCCGTCGAGACTGAAGCTTTCTTT.

The chain links TRBV5-5 to TRBJ2-1; 15 bases fit TRBD2. Per the germline V gene, CDR1 is SGHKS and CDR2 is YYEKEE (reference sequence). The CDR3 length is 16 residues. V dropped 4 bases and J dropped 9; count of bases not matched to a gene: 8. The CDR3 sequence is CASSPGLAGGLSEQFF. The CDR3 DNA follows: TGTGCCAGCAGCCCGGGACTAGCGGGAGGCCTGAGTGAGCAGTTCTTC.

The gene calls are TRBV5-6 and TRBJ1-5; 9 nucleotides agree with TRBD1. The germline CDR1 and CDR2 sequences are SGHDT and YYEEEE. Germline trimming cut 3 bases from V and 6 bases from J; bases unmatched to any gene: 7. This CDR3 is built from 15 residues. This chain's CDR3 is CASSWGTGKSQPQHF. For the CDR3, the DNA is TGTGCCAGCAGCTGGGGGACAGGGAAGAGTCAGCCCCAGCATTTT.

The chain joins TRBV7-9 to TRBJ1-5, with D unclear. V lost 5 bases and J lost 4, with 15 bases in between. The CDR3 totals 15 residues. Germline V gives CDR1 SEHNR, CDR2 FQNEAQ (reference sequence). Here the CDR3 reads CASSTTRLGNQPQHF. Here the CDR3 DNA reads TGTGCCAGCAGCACGACCCGACTAGGAAATCAGCCCCAGCATTTT.